Detailed here is one T cell receptor (beta chain). Looked up from germline, CDR1 is PRHDT and CDR2 is FYEKMQ (reference sequence). The CDR3 consists of 14 residues. Between the trimmed V and J ends, which lost 5 bases and 3 bases, there was a span of 13 bases. Per the authors' pipeline: Using reference gene primer amplification, nucleated cell counts were estimated. The data were produced by immunoSEQ multiplex PCR, yet TCRdb's version contains in-frame clones alone and is incomplete. That table furnishes V, J and clone size, whereas the DNA furnished D and trimming. This table has a few hundred thousand clones, 89% appearing once. The record originates from a study of blood T cell repertoires in COVID-19. Study summary: Italy, Spain and the United States were the sources of the convalescent and acute COVID-19 samples.

The sample was peripheral blood. The chain recombines TRBV13 with TRBJ1-1; D not certain. The clonotype was recovered from a woman under 40 with COVID-19, enrolled during active disease. CDR3 residues: CASSRLGRYTEAFF. In DNA, the CDR3 is TGTGCCAGCAGCCGACTTGGTCGATACACTGAAGCTTTCTTT.